These 7 T cell receptor beta chains came from one sample sequenced in a study of T cells in Graves' hyperthyroidism and ophthalmopathy. What was amplified from RNA transcripts were TCR beta CDR3 regions. RT-PCR in the first round (using the HTBI primer set) targeted the TCR CDR3. TCRdb passed the multiplex PCR reads through MiXCR, listing each CDR3 protein once. The table records fewer than 400,000 distinct CDR3 sequences, 16% of them present only once. Sequencing used blood. The receptors originated from a young man with Graves' hyperthyroidism.

On this clonotype itself: Possible read error: a much larger clone is one base away. The gene calls are TRBV18 and TRBJ2-5, with TRBD1 matching 7 bases. CDR1 is KGHSH, CDR2 LQKENI, per germline. Unmatched junction bases numbered 8, after V lost 3 bases and J lost 4 bases. The CDR3 runs 15 residues. CDR3 DNA: TGTGCCAGCTCACCGGGGACAGAGGAAGGAGAGACCCAGTACTTC. Protein sequence: CASSPGTEEGETQYF.

Comment on this clonotype: Since a much larger clone is just one base distant, this may be a read error. This rearrangement joins TRBV5-1 to TRBJ1-1; no reliable D call. Germline V gives CDR1 SGHRS, CDR2 YFSETQ. Trimming stripped 4 bases from V and 7 bases from J, with 14 bases between. This CDR3 comprises 13 residues. The chain's CDR3 is CASSVKGDNEAFF. The DNA of the CDR3 is TGCGCCAGCAGCGTGAAGGGCGATAATGAAGCTTTCTTT.

Concerning this clonotype itself: This may stem from a read error, because a much larger clone lies one nucleotide away. The genes are TRBV28 and TRBJ1-3; no clear D. Germline V gene data show CDR1 as MDHEN and CDR2 as SYDVKM. The CDR3 has 15 residues. V was cut by 5 bases and J by 0 bases, with 11 bases left in between. The chain's CDR3 is CASSPGIRSGNTIYF. As DNA, the CDR3 is TGTGCCAGCAGTCCCGGCATCCGCTCTGGAAACACCATATATTTT.

This clonotype was recorded at least ten times. This sequence joins TRBV7-2 and TRBJ2-5; TRBD2 matches at 9 bases. CDR1 and CDR2 (germline): SGHTA, FQGNSA. The CDR3 runs 15 residues. The ends lost 4 bases at V and 1 base at J; junction bases unmatched: 4. CDR3 sequence reads: CASSSQAGGQETQYF. CDR3 coding DNA: TGTGCCAGCAGCTCGCAAGCGGGAGGCCAAGAGACCCAGTACTTC. The full variable domain, with the rest looked up from reference TRBV7-2 and TRBJ2-5, is GAGVSQSPSNKVTEKGKDVELRCDPISGHTALYWYRQSLGQGLEFLIYFQGNSAPDKSGLPSDRFSAERTGGSVSTLTIQRTQQEDSAVYLCASSSQAGGQETQYFGPGTRLLVL.

Ten or more counts support this clonotype. CDR3 region: CASREVREKLFF. The CDR3 DNA reads TGTGCCAGCAGGGAGGTTCGCGAAAAACTGTTTTTT. The chain employs TRBV28 and TRBJ1-4; D is ambiguous. The V end was cut by 6 bases, the J end by 8 bases, with 10 bases between. The CDR3 extends over 12 amino acids. Germline V gene lookup returns CDR1 MDHEN and CDR2 SYDVKM.

This clonotype was picked up a small number of times. The V call is TRBV20-1, the J call TRBJ1-4; 7 bases are a match to TRBD1. Trimming cost V 5 bases and J 7 bases; bases outside gene matches: 10. This CDR3 comprises 14 residues. Germline CDR1 and CDR2: DFQATT and SNEGSKA (reference sequence). The CDR3 DNA follows: TGCAGTGCTGGATCAGGGGGATGGAGTGAAAAACTGTTTTTT. Protein product: CSAGSGGWSEKLFF.

In its sample, this clonotype was seen a few times. This sequence joins TRBV9 and TRBJ2-1, with 8 bases fitting TRBD2. The length of the CDR3 is 15 residues. CDR1 is SGDLS and CDR2 is YYNGEE in the germline V gene. J lost 8 bases, V lost 0 bases, and 7 bases had no gene match. CDR3 coding DNA: TGTGCCAGCAGCGTAGGTCCTAGCGGGCAGCATGAGCAGTTCTTC. Translation: CASSVGPSGQHEQFF.